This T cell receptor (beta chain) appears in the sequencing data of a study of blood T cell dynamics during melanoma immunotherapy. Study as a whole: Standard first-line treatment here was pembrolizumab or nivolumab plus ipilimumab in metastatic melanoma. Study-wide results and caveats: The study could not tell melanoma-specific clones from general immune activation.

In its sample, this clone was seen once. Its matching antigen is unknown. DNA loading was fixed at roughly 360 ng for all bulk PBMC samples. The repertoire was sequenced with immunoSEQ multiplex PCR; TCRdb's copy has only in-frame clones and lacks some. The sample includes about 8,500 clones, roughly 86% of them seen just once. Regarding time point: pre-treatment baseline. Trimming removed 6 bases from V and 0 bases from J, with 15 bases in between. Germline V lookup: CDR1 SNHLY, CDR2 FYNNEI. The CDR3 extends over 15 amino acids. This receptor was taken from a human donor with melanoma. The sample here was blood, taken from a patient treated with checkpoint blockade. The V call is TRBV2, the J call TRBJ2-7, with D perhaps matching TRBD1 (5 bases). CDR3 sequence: CASSSDILTSYEQYF. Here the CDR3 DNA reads TGTGCCAGCAGCTCGGACATCTTAACCTCCTACGAGCAGTACTTC.